The 2 T cell receptor beta chains in this list originate from one sample, sequenced in a study of T cell responses to AZD1222 COVID-19 vaccine. Assay: immunoSEQ multiplex PCR; the TCRdb copy retains only in-frame clones and omits some. The sample contains fewer than 85,000 clones, around nine tenths of which appear only once. The sample in question was peripheral blood, obtained 28 days after the second AZD1222 dose. The receptor source for this set is an adult who received the AZD1222 COVID-19 vaccine.

V gene TRBV30 combines with J gene TRBJ2-5; D is unclear. V lost 4 bases to trimming and J lost 3 bases, with 6 bases between them. The CDR3 totals 11 residues. Germline V gives CDR1 GTSNPN, CDR2 SVGIG (reference sequence). DNA of the CDR3: TGTGCCTGGACTACAGAAGAGACCCAGTACTTC. Translating it yields CAWTTEETQYF.

This chain connects TRBV7-2 to TRBJ1-3, with D possibly being TRBD1 (6 bases). CDR1 is SGHTA, CDR2 FQGNSA, per germline. The length of the CDR3 is 15 residues. V was clipped by 0 bases and J by 2 bases, with 8 bases between them. This chain's CDR3 is CASSLARGTGNTIYF. The CDR3 DNA sequence: TGTGCCAGCAGCTTAGCGAGGGGGACTGGAAACACCATATATTTT.